This TCR beta chain was obtained from a study of blood T cell repertoires in COVID-19. Study in general: In each case, the material was cDNA or gDNA derived from T cells, B-cell-depleted T cells, or PBMCs.

This clone was detected a few times. Assay used: immunoSEQ multiplex PCR; TCRdb lists only in-frame clones, some missing. The sample includes a few hundred thousand clones, about 89% of them seen just once. The receptor was derived from a man aged 50-59 years with acute or convalescent COVID-19. Sequenced sample: peripheral blood.

CDR3 DNA sequence: TGTGCCAGCAGCCAGGGGGCGGGCACTGAAGCTTTCTTT. Translating gives CASSQGAGTEAFF. The rearrangement uses TRBV5-5 and TRBJ1-1; 8 bases line up with TRBD1. Germline CDR1 reads SGHKS; CDR2 reads YYEKEE (reference sequence). The CDR3 runs to 13 residues. Trimming took 4 bases from V and 4 from J; bases not matched to a gene: 3. Combining the CDR3 with reference TRBV5-5 and TRBJ1-1 gives the whole variable domain DAGVTQSPTHLIKTRGQQVTLRCSPISGHKSVSWYQQVLGQGPQFIFQYYEKEERGRGNFPDRFSARQFPNYSSELNVNALLLGDSALYLCASSQGAGTEAFFGQGTRLTVV.